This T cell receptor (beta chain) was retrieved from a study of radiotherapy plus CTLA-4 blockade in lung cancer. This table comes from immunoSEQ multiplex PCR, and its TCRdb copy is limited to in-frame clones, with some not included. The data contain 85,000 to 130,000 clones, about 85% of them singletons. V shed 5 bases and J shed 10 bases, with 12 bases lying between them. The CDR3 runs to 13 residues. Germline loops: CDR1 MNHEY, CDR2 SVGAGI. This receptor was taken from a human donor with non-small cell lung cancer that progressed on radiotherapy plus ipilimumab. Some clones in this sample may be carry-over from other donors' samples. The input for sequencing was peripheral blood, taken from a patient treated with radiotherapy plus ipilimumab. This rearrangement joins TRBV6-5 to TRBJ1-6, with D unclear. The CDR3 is CASSGEDGSPLHF. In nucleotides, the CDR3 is TGTGCCAGCAGTGGTGAGGACGGATCACCCCTCCACTTT.